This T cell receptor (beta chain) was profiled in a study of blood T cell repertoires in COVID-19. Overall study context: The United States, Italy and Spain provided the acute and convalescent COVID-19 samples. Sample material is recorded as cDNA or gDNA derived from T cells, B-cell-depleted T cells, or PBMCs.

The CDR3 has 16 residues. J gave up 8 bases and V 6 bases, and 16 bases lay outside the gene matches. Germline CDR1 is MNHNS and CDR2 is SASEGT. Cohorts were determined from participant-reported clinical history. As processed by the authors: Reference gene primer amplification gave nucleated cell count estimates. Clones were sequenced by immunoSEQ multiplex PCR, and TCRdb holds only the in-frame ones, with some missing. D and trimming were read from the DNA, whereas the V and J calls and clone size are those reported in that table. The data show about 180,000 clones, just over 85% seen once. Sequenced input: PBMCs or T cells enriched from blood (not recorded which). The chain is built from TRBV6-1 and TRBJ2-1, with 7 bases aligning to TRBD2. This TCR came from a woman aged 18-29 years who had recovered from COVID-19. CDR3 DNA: TGTGCCAGCAGCGAACTACTAGCGTCCAAGAAGGATGAGCAGTTCTTC. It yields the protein CASSELLASKKDEQFF.